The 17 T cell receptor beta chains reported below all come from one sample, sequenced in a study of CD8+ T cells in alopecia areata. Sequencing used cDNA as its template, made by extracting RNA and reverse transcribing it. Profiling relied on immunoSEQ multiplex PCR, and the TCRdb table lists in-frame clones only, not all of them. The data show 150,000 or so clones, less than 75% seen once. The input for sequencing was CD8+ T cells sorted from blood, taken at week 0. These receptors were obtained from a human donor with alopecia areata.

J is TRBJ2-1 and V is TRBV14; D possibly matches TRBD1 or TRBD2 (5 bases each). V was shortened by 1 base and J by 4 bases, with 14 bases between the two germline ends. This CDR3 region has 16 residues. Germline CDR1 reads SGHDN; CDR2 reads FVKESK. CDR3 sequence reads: CASSQGPGRLYNEQFF. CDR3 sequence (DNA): TGTGCCAGCAGCCAAGGGCCAGGGAGACTATACAATGAGCAGTTCTTC.

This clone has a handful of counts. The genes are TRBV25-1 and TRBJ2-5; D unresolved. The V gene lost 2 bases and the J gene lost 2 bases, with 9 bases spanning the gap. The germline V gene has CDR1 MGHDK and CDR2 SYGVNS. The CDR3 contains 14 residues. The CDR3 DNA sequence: TGTGCCAGCAGTGAAGGTCACCGACAAGAGACCCAGTACTTC. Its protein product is CASSEGHRQETQYF. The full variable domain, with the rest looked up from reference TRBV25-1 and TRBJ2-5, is EADIYQTPRYLVIGTGKKITLECSQTMGHDKMYWYQQDPGMELHLIHYSYGVNSTEKGDLSSESTVSRIRTEHFPLTLESARPSHTSQYLCASSEGHRQETQYFGPGTRLLVL.

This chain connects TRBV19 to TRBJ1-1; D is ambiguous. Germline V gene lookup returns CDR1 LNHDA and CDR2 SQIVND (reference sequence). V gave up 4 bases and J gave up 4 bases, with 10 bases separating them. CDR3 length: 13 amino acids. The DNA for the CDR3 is TGTGCCAGTAGTACTTCAGGTGGCACTGAAGCTTTCTTT. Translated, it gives CASSTSGGTEAFF. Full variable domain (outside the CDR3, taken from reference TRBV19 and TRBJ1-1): DGGITQSPKYLFRKEGQNVTLSCEQNLNHDAMYWYRQDPGQGLRLIYYSQIVNDFQKGDIAEGYSVSREKKESFPLTVTSAQKNPTAFYLCASSTSGGTEAFFGQGTRLTVV.

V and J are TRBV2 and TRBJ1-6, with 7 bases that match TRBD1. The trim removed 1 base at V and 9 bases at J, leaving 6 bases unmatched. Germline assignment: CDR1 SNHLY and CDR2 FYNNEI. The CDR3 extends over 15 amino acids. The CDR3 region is CASSEDRGWGSPLHF. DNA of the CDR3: TGTGCCAGCAGTGAAGACAGGGGATGGGGTTCACCCCTCCACTTT.

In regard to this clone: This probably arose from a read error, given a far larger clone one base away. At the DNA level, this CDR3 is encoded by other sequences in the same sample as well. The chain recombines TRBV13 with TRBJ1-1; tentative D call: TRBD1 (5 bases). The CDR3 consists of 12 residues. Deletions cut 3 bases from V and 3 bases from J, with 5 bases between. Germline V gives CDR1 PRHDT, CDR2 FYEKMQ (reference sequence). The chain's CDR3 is CASSLGDTEAFF. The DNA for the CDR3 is TGTGCCAGCAGCTTGGGGGACACTGAAGCTTTCTTT. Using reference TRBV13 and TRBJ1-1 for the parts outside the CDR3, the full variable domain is AAGVIQSPRHLIKEKRETATLKCYPIPRHDTVYWYQQGPGQDPQFLISFYEKMQSDKGSIPDRFSAQQFSDYHSELNMSSLELGDSALYFCASSLGDTEAFFGQGTRLTVV.

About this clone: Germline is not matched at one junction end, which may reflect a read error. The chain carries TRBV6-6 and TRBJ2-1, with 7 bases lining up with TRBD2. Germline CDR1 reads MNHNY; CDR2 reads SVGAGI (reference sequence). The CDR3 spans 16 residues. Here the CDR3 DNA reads TGTGCCAGCAGTAACTCCCCTGGCGGGGGAGGCGGTGAGCAGTTCTTC. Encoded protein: CASSNSPGGGGGEQFF.

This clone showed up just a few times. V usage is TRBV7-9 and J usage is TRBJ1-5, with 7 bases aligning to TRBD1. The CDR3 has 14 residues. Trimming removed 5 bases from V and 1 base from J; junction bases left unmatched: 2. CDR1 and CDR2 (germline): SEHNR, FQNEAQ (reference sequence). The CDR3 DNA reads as TGTGCCAGCAGCCAGGGACAGAGCAATCAGCCCCAGCATTTT. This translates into CASSQGQSNQPQHF.

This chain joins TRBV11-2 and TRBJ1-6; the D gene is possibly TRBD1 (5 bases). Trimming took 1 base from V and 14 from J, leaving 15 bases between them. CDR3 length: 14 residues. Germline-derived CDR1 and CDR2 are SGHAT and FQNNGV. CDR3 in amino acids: CASSLGGTIPTLHF. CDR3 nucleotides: TGTGCCAGCAGCTTAGGGGGGACCATCCCTACCCTCCACTTT. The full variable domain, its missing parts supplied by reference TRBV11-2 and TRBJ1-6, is EAGVAQSPRYKIIEKRQSVAFWCNPISGHATLYWYQQILGQGPKLLIQFQNNGVVDDSQLPKDRFSAERLKGVDSTLKIQPAKLEDSAVYLCASSLGGTIPTLHFGNGTRLTVT.

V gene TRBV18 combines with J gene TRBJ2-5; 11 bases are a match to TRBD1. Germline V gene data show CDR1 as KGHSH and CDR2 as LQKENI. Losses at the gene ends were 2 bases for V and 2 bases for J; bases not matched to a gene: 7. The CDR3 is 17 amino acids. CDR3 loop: CASSPNSGTGGQETQYF. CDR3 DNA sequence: TGTGCCAGCTCACCAAACTCCGGGACAGGGGGACAAGAGACCCAGTACTTC. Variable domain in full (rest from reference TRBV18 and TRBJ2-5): NAGVMQNPRHLVRRRGQEARLRCSPMKGHSHVYWYRQLPEEGLKFMVYLQKENIIDESGMPKERFSAEFPKEGPSILRIQQVVRGDSAAYFCASSPNSGTGGQETQYFGPGTRLLVL.

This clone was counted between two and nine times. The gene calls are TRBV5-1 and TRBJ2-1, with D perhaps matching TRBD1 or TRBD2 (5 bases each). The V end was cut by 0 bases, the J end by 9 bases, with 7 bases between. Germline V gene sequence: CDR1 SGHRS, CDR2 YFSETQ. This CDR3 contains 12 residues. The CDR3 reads CASSLAGTEQFF. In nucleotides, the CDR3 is TGCGCCAGCAGCTTGGCGGGGACTGAGCAGTTCTTC.

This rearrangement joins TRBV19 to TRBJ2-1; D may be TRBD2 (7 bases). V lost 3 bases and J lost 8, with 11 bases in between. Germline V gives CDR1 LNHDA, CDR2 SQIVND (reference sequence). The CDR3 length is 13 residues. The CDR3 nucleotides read TGTGCCAGTAGTATTGGGGGGGCCGATGAGCAGTTCTTC. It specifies CASSIGGADEQFF.

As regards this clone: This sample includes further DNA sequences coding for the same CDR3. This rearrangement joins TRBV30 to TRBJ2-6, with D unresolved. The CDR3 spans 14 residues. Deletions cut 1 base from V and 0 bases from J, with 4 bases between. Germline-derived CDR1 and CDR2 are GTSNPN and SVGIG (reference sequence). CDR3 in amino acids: CAWSGGSGANVLTF. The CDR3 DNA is TGTGCCTGGAGTGGGGGCTCTGGGGCCAACGTCCTGACTTTC.

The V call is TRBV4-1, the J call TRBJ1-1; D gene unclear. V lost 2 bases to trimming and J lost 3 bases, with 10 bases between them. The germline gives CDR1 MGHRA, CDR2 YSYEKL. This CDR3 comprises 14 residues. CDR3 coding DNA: TGCGCCAGCAGCCAATCCTCCAGAGACACTGAAGCTTTCTTT. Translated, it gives CASSQSSRDTEAFF.

The CDR3 protein is CAWRAGELFF. In DNA form, the CDR3 reads TGTGCCTGGCGGGCCGGGGAGCTGTTTTTT. The chain employs TRBV30 and TRBJ2-2, with D unclear. The CDR3 consists of 10 residues. Germline-derived CDR1 and CDR2 are GTSNPN and SVGIG (reference sequence). Trimming took 5 bases from V and 6 from J, leaving 4 bases between them.

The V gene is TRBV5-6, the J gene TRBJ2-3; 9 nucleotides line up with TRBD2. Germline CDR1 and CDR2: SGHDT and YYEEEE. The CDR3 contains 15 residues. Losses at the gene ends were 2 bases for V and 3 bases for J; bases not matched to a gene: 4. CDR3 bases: TGTGCCAGCAGCTTTCCTAGCGGGGCTACAGATACGCAGTATTTT. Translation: CASSFPSGATDTQYF. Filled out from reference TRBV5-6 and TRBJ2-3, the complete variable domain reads DAGVTQSPTHLIKTRGQQVTLRCSPKSGHDTVSWYQQALGQGPQFIFQYYEEEERQRGNFPDRFSGHQFPNYSSELNVNALLLGDSALYLCASSFPSGATDTQYFGPGTRLTVL.

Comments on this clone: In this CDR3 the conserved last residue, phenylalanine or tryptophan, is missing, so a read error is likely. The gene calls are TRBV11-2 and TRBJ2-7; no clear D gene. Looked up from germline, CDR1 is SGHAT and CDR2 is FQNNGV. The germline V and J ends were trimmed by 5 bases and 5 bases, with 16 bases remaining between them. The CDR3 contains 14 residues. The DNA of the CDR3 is TGTGCCAGCAGCCCAACGTGGCTGGTGAACGAGCAGTACCTC. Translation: CASSPTWLVNEQYL.

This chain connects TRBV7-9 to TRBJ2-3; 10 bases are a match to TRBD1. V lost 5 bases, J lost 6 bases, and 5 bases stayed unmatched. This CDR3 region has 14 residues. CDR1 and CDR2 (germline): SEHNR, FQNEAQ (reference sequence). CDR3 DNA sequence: TGTGCCAGCAGCCCCGGGACAGGGGACGATACGCAGTATTTT. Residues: CASSPGTGDDTQYF.